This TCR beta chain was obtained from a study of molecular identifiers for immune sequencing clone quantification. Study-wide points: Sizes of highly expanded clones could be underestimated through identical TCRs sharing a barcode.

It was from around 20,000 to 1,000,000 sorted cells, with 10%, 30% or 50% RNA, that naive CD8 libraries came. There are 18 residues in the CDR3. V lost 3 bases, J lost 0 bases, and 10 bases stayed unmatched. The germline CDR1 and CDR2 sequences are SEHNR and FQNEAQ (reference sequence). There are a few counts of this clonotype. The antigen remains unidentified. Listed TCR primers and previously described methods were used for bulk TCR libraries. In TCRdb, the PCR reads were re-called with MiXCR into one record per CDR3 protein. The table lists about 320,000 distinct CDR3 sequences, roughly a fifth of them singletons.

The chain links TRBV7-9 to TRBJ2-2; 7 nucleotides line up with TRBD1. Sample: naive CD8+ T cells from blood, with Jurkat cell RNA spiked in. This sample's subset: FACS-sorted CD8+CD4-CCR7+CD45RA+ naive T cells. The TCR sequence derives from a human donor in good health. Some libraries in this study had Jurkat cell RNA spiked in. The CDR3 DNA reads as TGTGCCAGCAGCTTCCCCAGGACAGGCACTCCGAACACCGGGGAGCTGTTTTTT. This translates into CASSFPRTGTPNTGELFF.